Each of the 15 T cell receptor beta chains below was sequenced from the same sample in a study of identifying expanded T cells in peripheral blood (dated by TCRdb to about 2019). The library came from the immunoSEQ multiplex PCR assay. The table comes from immuneACCESS by way of TCRdb, which keeps in-frame sequences with V and J called. Part of the clones is missing from these tables; in studies checked, under half for an unresolved V gene and the rest for unknown reasons. Here the sample has more than 85,000 clones; 70% to 90% occur a single time. The ten largest clonotypes hold 13% to 15% of the sample. Sequencing was performed on blood. The receptors here all came from a person aged 18 to 70 in good health.

The genes are TRBV2 and TRBJ2-5; the D gene is possibly TRBD2 (5 bases). The CDR3 length is 16 residues. Germline V gives CDR1 SNHLY, CDR2 FYNNEI. V dropped 5 bases and J dropped 6 bases, with 22 bases sitting between them. DNA for the CDR3: TGTGCCAGCAGTCCTGGACTTGGGCAAGTTTCAAAGACCCAGTACTTC. This sequence encodes CASSPGLGQVSKTQYF. The whole variable domain, remainder taken from reference TRBV2 and TRBJ2-5, is EPEVTQTPSHQVTQMGQEVILRCVPISNHLYFYWYRQILGQKVEFLVSFYNNEISEKSEIFDDQFSVERPDGSNFTLKIRSTKLEDSAMYFCASSPGLGQVSKTQYFGPGTRLLVL.

The gene calls are TRBV19 and TRBJ1-1, with 7 bases that match TRBD1. J was trimmed by 0 bases and V by 3 bases; bases with no gene match: 10. The CDR3 spans 17 residues. The V gene's germline CDR1 is LNHDA and CDR2 SQIVND (reference sequence). As DNA, the CDR3 is TGTGCCAGTAGTATCAATCTGCAGGGGGTGATGAACACTGAAGCTTTCTTT. It is translated as CASSINLQGVMNTEAFF.

With respect to this clone: Other DNA sequences in this sample translate to the same CDR3. The chain couples TRBV20-1 to TRBJ2-7; D uncertain. The CDR3 runs 10 residues. CDR1 is DFQATT, CDR2 SNEGSKA, per germline (reference sequence). Trimming took off 2 bases at V and 4 bases at J, with 3 bases between the two ends. This chain's CDR3 is CSARNYEQYF. The CDR3 bases are TGCAGTGCTAGAAATTACGAGCAGTACTTC.

The CDR3 protein is CASSRDSQETQYF. CDR3 bases: TGTGCCAGCAGTCGGGACAGCCAAGAGACCCAGTACTTC. This chain links TRBV2 with TRBJ2-5; 7 bases map to TRBD1. The length of the CDR3 is 13 residues. Germline values: CDR1 SNHLY, CDR2 FYNNEI. V shed 5 bases, J shed 1 base, and the junction held 1 base outside the gene matches.

The chain combines TRBV5-4 with TRBJ2-7; the D gene is possibly TRBD1 (6 bases). The V gene's germline CDR1 is SGHNT and CDR2 YYREEE (reference sequence). Trimming shortened V by 4 bases and J by 2 bases, and 13 bases separated the two germline ends. The CDR3 sequence is 14 residues long. CDR3: CASSAGQQTYEQYF. The CDR3 DNA reads as TGTGCCAGCAGCGCAGGACAGCAAACCTACGAGCAGTACTTC. The complete variable domain, with remaining parts taken from reference TRBV5-4 and TRBJ2-7, reads ETGVTQSPTHLIKTRGQQVTLRCSSQSGHNTVSWYQQALGQGPQFIFQYYREEENGRGNFPPRFSGLQFPNYSSELNVNALELDDSALYLCASSAGQQTYEQYFGPGTRLTVT.

This clone was counted a few times. This chain uses TRBV6-1 with TRBJ1-4; maybe TRBD1 (6 bases). Germline CDR1 MNHNS, CDR2 SASEGT. Trimming stripped 7 bases from V and 4 bases from J, with 10 bases between. This CDR3 has 13 amino acids. The CDR3 loop is CASKTGINEKLFF. CDR3 coding DNA: TGTGCCAGCAAGACAGGCATTAATGAAAAACTGTTTTTT.

This clone has only a few counts. V and J are TRBV19 and TRBJ1-1, with D hard to call. V was trimmed by 10 bases and J by 0 bases, leaving 15 bases between them. The V gene's germline CDR1 is LNHDA and CDR2 SQIVND (reference sequence). The CDR3 length is 14 residues. The CDR3 protein is CATAQQTVNTEAFF. In nucleotides, the CDR3 is TGTGCCACCGCACAACAGACCGTGAACACTGAAGCTTTCTTT. Using reference TRBV19 and TRBJ1-1 for the parts outside the CDR3, the full variable domain is DGGITQSPKYLFRKEGQNVTLSCEQNLNHDAMYWYRQDPGQGLRLIYYSQIVNDFQKGDIAEGYSVSREKKESFPLTVTSAQKNPTAFYLCATAQQTVNTEAFFGQGTRLTVV.

The sample holds one count of this clone. The chain has TRBV18 and TRBJ2-7; TRBD1 agrees at 8 bases. Germline CDR1 reads KGHSH; CDR2 reads LQKENI. With 0 bases clipped from V and 3 bases from J, the junction kept 1 base outside the gene matches. This CDR3 is built from 14 residues. CDR3 DNA sequence: TGTGCCAGCTCACCACCGGACAGGGTCTACGAGCAGTACTTC. Translated, it gives CASSPPDRVYEQYF.

This sequence joins TRBV5-8 and TRBJ1-5; D may be TRBD1 (6 bases). The CDR3 totals 16 residues. V lost 4 bases to trimming and J lost 1 base, with 15 bases between them. Germline CDR1 and CDR2: SGHTS and YDEGEE. The CDR3 DNA is TGTGCCAGCAGCCATACAGGGTGGAAGAGCAATCAGCCCCAGCATTTT. It translates to CASSHTGWKSNQPQHF.

This rearrangement joins TRBV7-2 to TRBJ1-1, with D hard to call. Germline V gene data show CDR1 as SGHTA and CDR2 as FQGNSA. Trimming took 3 bases from V and 1 from J, leaving 6 bases between them. There are 13 residues in the CDR3. In DNA form, the CDR3 reads TGTGCCAGCAGCTTCGGTCCGAACACTGAAGCTTTCTTT. Translated: CASSFGPNTEAFF.

The V call is TRBV19, the J call TRBJ1-6, with D perhaps TRBD1 (6 bases). There are 16 residues in the CDR3. Germline values: CDR1 LNHDA, CDR2 SQIVND (reference sequence). Trimming shortened V by 6 bases and J by 0 bases, and 12 bases separated the two germline ends. The CDR3 region has the DNA TGTGCCAGTAGCAATCAGGGGACCTCCTATAATTCACCCCTCCACTTT. Translating it yields CASSNQGTSYNSPLHF.

This clone was picked up one time. This chain links TRBV29-1 with TRBJ2-2; D tentatively fits TRBD1 or TRBD2 (5 bases each). Germline CDR1 is SQVTM and CDR2 is ANQGSEA. V was trimmed by 4 bases and J by 3 bases, leaving 12 bases between them. There are 14 residues in the CDR3. The CDR3 loop reads CSVVGEHDTGELFF. Here the CDR3 DNA reads TGCAGCGTTGTAGGGGAGCACGACACCGGGGAGCTGTTTTTT.

The chain has TRBV18 and TRBJ2-2; perhaps TRBD2 as D (6 bases). The germline gives CDR1 KGHSH, CDR2 LQKENI. Trimming shortened V by 3 bases and J by 5 bases, and 13 bases separated the two germline ends. This CDR3 is 15 amino acids long. The CDR3, as DNA: TGTGCCAGCTCACCGTCGCGGGGAGGTACCGGGGAGCTGTTTTTT. This sequence encodes CASSPSRGGTGELFF.

The rearrangement uses TRBV5-1 and TRBJ2-1; 7 bases line up with TRBD2. The CDR3 consists of 18 residues. CDR1 and CDR2 from the germline V gene are SGHRS and YFSETQ. V lost 0 bases, J lost 4 bases, and 13 bases stayed unmatched. CDR3 region: CASSLDHRGASGYNEQFF. In DNA form, the CDR3 reads TGCGCCAGCAGCTTGGATCATCGTGGGGCTAGCGGATACAATGAGCAGTTCTTC.

The chain uses TRBV10-3 and TRBJ2-7; maybe TRBD1 (7 bases). The CDR3 extends over 11 amino acids. The germline V gene has CDR1 ENHRY and CDR2 SYGVKD. Trimming pared 10 bases from V and 4 bases from J, leaving 11 bases between. This CDR3 reads CATQGGYEQYF. The CDR3 bases are TGTGCCACCCAGGGGGGTTACGAGCAGTACTTC.